One sample yielded the 31 T cell receptor beta chains listed below, sequenced in a study of T cells in Graves' hyperthyroidism and ophthalmopathy. RNA transcripts served as the template for amplifying TCR beta CDR3 regions. A set of HTBI primers served as the primers for a first-round RT-PCR of the TCR CDR3. MiXCR was run by TCRdb on the multiplex PCR reads, yielding one entry per CDR3 protein. The top ten clones hold around 15% of a sample with about 690,000 distinct CDR3 sequences, 15% to 20% of them seen once. Sequencing was done on a sample of blood. These receptor sequences come from a man aged 45 to 65 with Graves' hyperthyroidism.

This chain links TRBV6-2 or TRBV6-3 with TRBJ2-2; D is ambiguous. Germline loops: CDR1 MNHEY, CDR2 SVGEGT. The CDR3 is 15 residues long. Trimming left V 4 bases short and J 2 bases short, with 11 bases between. The CDR3 bases are TGTGCCAGCAGTTCTCCGGTAATTAACACCGGGGAGCTGTTTTTT. It encodes CASSSPVINTGELFF.

This clonotype came up many times. The V gene is TRBV5-1, the J gene TRBJ2-1; D is possibly TRBD1 (5 bases). The CDR3 covers 14 residues. Germline-derived CDR1 and CDR2 are SGHRS and YFSETQ. V gave up 0 bases and J gave up 7 bases, with 11 bases separating them. The CDR3 loop reads CASSLVLGANEQFF. The CDR3 DNA sequence: TGCGCCAGCAGCTTGGTTCTAGGGGCTAATGAGCAGTTCTTC.

This clonotype appeared many times. The rearrangement joins TRBV7-8 to TRBJ2-7; D gene ambiguous. The ends were cut back, 1 base at V and 6 bases at J, with 13 bases in the middle. This CDR3 comprises 14 residues. Per germline, CDR1 SGHVS and CDR2 FQNEAQ. The CDR3 region is CASSLETGPSEQYF. For the CDR3, the DNA is TGTGCCAGCAGCTTAGAAACTGGACCATCCGAGCAGTACTTC.

This sequence joins TRBV6-1 and TRBJ1-5, with unresolved D. V lost 6 bases to trimming and J lost 5 bases, with 20 bases between them. The CDR3 has 16 residues. Germline CDR1 is MNHNS and CDR2 is SASEGT. The CDR3 region is CASSAITVAGYQPQHF. DNA for the CDR3: TGTGCCAGCAGCGCGATTACTGTCGCGGGTTATCAGCCCCAGCATTTT.

A few counts support this clonotype. This sequence joins TRBV5-1 and TRBJ1-5, with 7 bases lining up with TRBD1. The CDR3 sequence is 14 residues long. From germline, CDR1 is SGHRS and CDR2 YFSETQ. V was pared by 4 bases and J by 8 bases, with 9 bases of the junction left unmatched. The CDR3, as DNA: TGCGCCAGCAGCCCGGGACAGAGCTCGGAGCCCCAGCATTTT. Its protein product is CASSPGQSSEPQHF.

In its sample, this clonotype was seen a few times. The V and J genes are TRBV24-1 and TRBJ2-1; D is perhaps TRBD2 (5 bases). Germline loops: CDR1 KGHDR, CDR2 SFDVKD. The CDR3 length is 17 residues. Trimming pared 8 bases from V and 4 bases from J, leaving 23 bases between. CDR3 sequence reads: CATTIVGDQRGYNEQFF. CDR3 nucleotide sequence: TGTGCCACCACCATAGTGGGAGACCAGCGAGGGTACAATGAGCAGTTCTTC.

This clonotype was seen a few times. The chain couples TRBV5-1 to TRBJ2-7; unclear D gene. The CDR3 runs 13 residues. Germline CDR1 and CDR2: SGHRS and YFSETQ. V was shortened by 5 bases and J by 1 base, with 10 bases between the two germline ends. Here the CDR3 reads CASRIGSSYEQYF. The CDR3 coding sequence is TGCGCCAGCAGGATTGGCAGTTCCTACGAGCAGTACTTC. The whole variable domain, remainder taken from reference TRBV5-1 and TRBJ2-7, is KAGVTQTPRYLIKTRGQQVTLSCSPISGHRSVSWYQQTPGQGLQFLFEYFSETQRNKGNFPGRFSGRQFSNSRSEMNVSTLELGDSALYLCASRIGSSYEQYFGPGTRLTVT.

The chain employs TRBV20-1 and TRBJ2-1, with a weak D call TRBD2 (5 bases). Germline V lookup: CDR1 DFQATT, CDR2 SNEGSKA (reference sequence). The germline V and J ends were trimmed by 6 bases and 9 bases, with 18 bases remaining between them. The CDR3 is 13 amino acids. The DNA of the CDR3 is TGCAGTGCCCTGCCGGGAAGAAGAGGTGAGCAGTTCTTC. Translated: CSALPGRRGEQFF.

The chain combines TRBV27 with TRBJ2-7; TRBD2 agrees at 7 bases. Germline V gene sequence: CDR1 MNHEY, CDR2 SMNVEV (reference sequence). The CDR3 has 14 amino acids. The V gene end was trimmed by 3 bases and the J gene end by 2 bases; junction bases not matched to a gene: 4. CDR3 protein: CASSFRGVPYEQYF. The CDR3 DNA sequence: TGTGCCAGCAGTTTTCGGGGGGTACCCTACGAGCAGTACTTC.

This clonotype was picked up many times. The chain has TRBV7-9 and TRBJ2-5; D possibly corresponds to TRBD2 (6 bases). Trimming took off 5 bases at V and 3 bases at J, with 16 bases between the two ends. The germline V gene encodes CDR1 SEHNR and CDR2 FQNEAQ (reference sequence). This CDR3 region has 15 residues. CDR3 sequence: CASSPLRRGEETQYF. DNA for the CDR3: TGTGCCAGCAGCCCCCTTAGGCGGGGAGAAGAGACCCAGTACTTC.

The CDR3 nucleotides are TGCAGCGTTGATCAATACCGGGACGGACAATGGGAGCAGTACTTC. This codes for CSVDQYRDGQWEQYF. This chain links TRBV29-1 with TRBJ2-7, with D tentatively TRBD1 or TRBD2 (5 bases each). CDR3 size: 15 residues. Between the trimmed V and J ends, which lost 3 bases and 7 bases, there was a span of 22 bases. CDR1 SQVTM and CDR2 ANQGSEA come from the germline V gene.

This clonotype was detected ten times or more. The V and J genes are TRBV29-1 and TRBJ2-5, with 10 bases matching TRBD1. The V gene end was trimmed by 7 bases and the J gene end by 4 bases; junction bases not matched to a gene: 9. Germline V gives CDR1 SQVTM, CDR2 ANQGSEA. This CDR3 has 14 residues. The CDR3 nucleotides are TGCAGCGCCCCCGGGACAGGGGTCCGAGAGACCCAGTACTTC. Residues: CSAPGTGVRETQYF.

This clonotype was detected ten times or more. The chain couples TRBV28 to TRBJ2-1, with unresolved D. This CDR3 is built from 15 residues. CDR1 and CDR2 (germline): MDHEN, SYDVKM. The ends were cut back, 4 bases at V and 0 bases at J, with 10 bases in the middle. CDR3 coding DNA: TGTGCCAGCAGTTCAGGATGGAGCTCCTACAATGAGCAGTTCTTC. This gives the protein CASSSGWSSYNEQFF.

This clonotype was found a few times. The chain employs TRBV5-6 and TRBJ2-1, with D possibly called TRBD1 or TRBD2 (5 bases each). The V end lost 8 bases, the J end lost 5 bases, and 17 bases lay between the germline ends. The CDR3 covers 14 residues. Germline assignment: CDR1 SGHDT and CDR2 YYEEEE. CDR3 sequence: CASSHTGAHNEQFF. CDR3 nucleotide sequence: TGTGCCAGTAGCCATACCGGGGCGCACAATGAGCAGTTCTTC.

CDR3 coding DNA: TGTGCCAGCAGCCAAGCAGGGTCTGGGGCCAACGTCCTGACTTTC. Protein sequence: CASSQAGSGANVLTF. The chain links TRBV14 to TRBJ2-6, with a tentative D call TRBD1 (5 bases). Germline CDR1 and CDR2: SGHDN and FVKESK. V shed 1 base and J shed 1 base, with 5 bases lying between them. The CDR3 spans 15 residues.

In this sample, this clonotype turned up many times. This chain connects TRBV7-9 to TRBJ2-2, with D perhaps TRBD2 (5 bases). Per germline, CDR1 SEHNR and CDR2 FQNEAQ (reference sequence). V lost 7 bases, J lost 5 bases, and 14 bases lay in between. This CDR3 has 14 residues. The CDR3 DNA is TGTGCCAGCATGACCGCGGGCCCAACCGGGGAGCTGTTTTTT. Encoded protein: CASMTAGPTGELFF.

The chain has TRBV7-8 and TRBJ2-7; D may be TRBD1 (6 bases). Germline CDR1 reads SGHVS; CDR2 reads FQNEAQ. V lost 3 bases and J 5 bases, leaving 14 bases between the germline ends. The CDR3 consists of 14 residues. For the CDR3, the DNA is TGTGCCAGCAGCTTTGGGGCAGGGGCCGACGAGCAGTACTTC. Protein: CASSFGAGADEQYF.

This clonotype has ten or more counts. The rearrangement uses TRBV27 and TRBJ1-6, with D possibly TRBD1 on 5 matching bases. The CDR3 is 15 amino acids. Looked up from germline, CDR1 is MNHEY and CDR2 is SMNVEV (reference sequence). The ends were cut back, 6 bases at V and 10 bases at J, with 19 bases in the middle. The CDR3 sequence: CASRSLEGLRSPLHF. The CDR3 nucleotides are TGTGCCAGCAGATCACTGGAGGGGCTTAGATCACCCCTCCACTTT.

There are many counts of this clonotype. The gene calls are TRBV20-1 and TRBJ1-6; maybe TRBD1 (6 bases). The CDR3 sequence is 13 residues long. Germline loops: CDR1 DFQATT, CDR2 SNEGSKA (reference sequence). Trimming removed 3 bases from V and 7 bases from J, with 10 bases in between. In nucleotides, the CDR3 is TGCAGTGCTAGTTTTCAGGGGAATTCACCCCTCCACTTT. Residues: CSASFQGNSPLHF.

This clonotype has just a few counts. The chain uses TRBV6-2 or TRBV6-3 and TRBJ1-2, with 12 bases fitting TRBD1. Germline values: CDR1 MNHEY, CDR2 SVGEGT. The J segment lost 14 bases and the V segment lost 0 bases, leaving 13 bases of the junction unmatched. The CDR3 extends over 16 amino acids. The CDR3 here is CASSYSPGQGARKWTF. CDR3 DNA sequence: TGTGCCAGCAGTTACTCACCGGGACAGGGGGCGCGGAAGTGGACCTTC.

Many counts were recorded for this clonotype. The V call is TRBV30, the J call TRBJ1-1; D is unclear. Trimming shortened V by 7 bases and J by 0 bases, and 15 bases separated the two germline ends. CDR3 length: 14 residues. CDR1 and CDR2 (germline): GTSNPN, SVGIG (reference sequence). CDR3 coding DNA: TGTGCCTTGGTGACCCCCGGGCTGAACACTGAAGCTTTCTTT. Its translation is CALVTPGLNTEAFF.

This clonotype has only a few counts. This rearrangement joins TRBV7-3 to TRBJ2-1; maybe TRBD2 (6 bases). The V end lost 2 bases, the J end lost 8 bases, and 19 bases lay between the germline ends. The CDR3 length is 16 residues. Germline CDR1 SGHTA, CDR2 FQGTGA. For the CDR3, the DNA is TGTGCCAGCAGCTTATATGGAGGGCCTGAGGGCGATGAGCAGTTCTTC. Translated: CASSLYGGPEGDEQFF. The full variable domain, with the rest looked up from reference TRBV7-3 and TRBJ2-1, is GAGVSQTPSNKVTEKGKYVELRCDPISGHTALYWYRQSLGQGPEFLIYFQGTGAADDSGLPNDRFFAVRPEGSVSTLKIQRTERGDSAVYLCASSLYGGPEGDEQFFGPGTRLTVL.

V and J are TRBV27 and TRBJ1-5; TRBD1 is a possible D gene (6 bases). The CDR3 consists of 14 residues. The ends were cut back, 6 bases at V and 9 bases at J, with 18 bases in the middle. Per germline, CDR1 MNHEY and CDR2 SMNVEV (reference sequence). The CDR3 is CASRPQGAGLPQHF. The CDR3 coding sequence is TGTGCCAGCAGACCACAGGGCGCCGGTCTGCCCCAGCATTTT.

The chain employs TRBV28 and TRBJ1-2, with a tentative D call TRBD1 (6 bases). V was cut by 0 bases and J by 8 bases, with 22 bases left in between. CDR1 is MDHEN, CDR2 SYDVKM, per germline. This CDR3 has 17 amino acids. For the CDR3, the DNA is TGTGCCAGCAGTTTATGGGGGGCATCCGGCGGGGAATACGGCTACACCTTC. Amino acid sequence: CASSLWGASGGEYGYTF.

In its sample, this clonotype was seen many times. This chain uses TRBV12-3 or TRBV12-4 with TRBJ2-7, with TRBD1 as a possible D gene (6 bases). Trimming removed 6 bases from V and 3 bases from J, with 15 bases in between. CDR3 length: 14 amino acids. CDR3 in DNA: TGTGCCAGCAGCCACAGGGTTGTCGGCTACGAGCAGTACTTC. Protein: CASSHRVVGYEQYF.

This clonotype was detected many times. The chain joins TRBV15 to TRBJ2-3; 7 bases are shared with TRBD2. The CDR3 sequence is 17 residues long. The V gene end was trimmed by 0 bases and the J gene end by 5 bases; junction bases not matched to a gene: 11. Germline CDR1 is LNHNV and CDR2 is YYDKDF (reference sequence). CDR3 sequence reads: CATSRDSLAERGDTQYF. The DNA for the CDR3 is TGTGCCACCAGCAGAGATAGCCTAGCGGAAAGAGGAGATACGCAGTATTTT. Drawing the rest from reference TRBV15 and TRBJ2-3, the complete variable domain is DAMVIQNPRYQVTQFGKPVTLSCSQTLNHNVMYWYQQKSSQAPKLLFHYYDKDFNNEADTPDNFQSRRPNTSFCFLDIRSPGLGDTAMYLCATSRDSLAERGDTQYFGPGTRLTVL.

This clonotype showed up many times. The chain joins TRBV19 to TRBJ1-2; a possible D gene is TRBD1 (6 bases). This CDR3 spans 16 amino acids. CDR1 and CDR2 (germline): LNHDA, SQIVND (reference sequence). The V end lost 4 bases, the J end lost 2 bases, and 17 bases lay between the germline ends. Written as DNA, the CDR3 is TGTGCCAGTAGTAAGTCCCACGGGACATTAAACTATGGCTACACCTTC. Translated, it gives CASSKSHGTLNYGYTF.

This chain links TRBV7-2 with TRBJ2-1, with a tentative D call TRBD1 (6 bases). Germline-derived CDR1 and CDR2 are SGHTA and FQGNSA. The CDR3 consists of 14 residues. The V end lost 7 bases, the J end lost 5 bases, and 15 bases lay between the germline ends. The CDR3 DNA reads as TGTGCCAGCAATGAACAGGGAGCCAACAATGAGCAGTTCTTC. It yields the protein CASNEQGANNEQFF. The full variable domain, its missing parts supplied by reference TRBV7-2 and TRBJ2-1, is GAGVSQSPSNKVTEKGKDVELRCDPISGHTALYWYRQSLGQGLEFLIYFQGNSAPDKSGLPSDRFSAERTGGSVSTLTIQRTQQEDSAVYLCASNEQGANNEQFFGPGTRLTVL.

This chain links TRBV6-2 or TRBV6-3 with TRBJ2-4, with D unresolved. The CDR3 is 15 amino acids. The V and J ends lost 5 bases and 0 bases respectively, with 11 bases between them. The V gene's germline CDR1 is MNHEY and CDR2 SVGEGT. The CDR3 spells CASSPTGLAKNIQYF. CDR3 DNA: TGTGCCAGCAGTCCTACTGGCCTAGCCAAAAACATTCAGTACTTC.

This clonotype was detected only a few times. The gene calls are TRBV20-1 and TRBJ1-5, with 7 bases identical to TRBD1. The germline gives CDR1 DFQATT, CDR2 SNEGSKA (reference sequence). The CDR3 totals 15 residues. V dropped 0 bases and J dropped 7; count of bases not matched to a gene: 9. CDR3 region: CSARDQRTGLQPQHF. The CDR3 coding sequence is TGCAGTGCTAGAGATCAACGGACAGGCCTCCAGCCCCAGCATTTT.

Many counts were recorded for this clonotype. J is TRBJ2-7 and V is TRBV12-3 or TRBV12-4, with D possibly being TRBD2 (6 bases). V lost 7 bases, J lost 6 bases, and 22 bases lay in between. CDR3 length: 15 amino acids. In DNA form, the CDR3 reads TGTGCCAGCACCCTTGGCGGGACTGGGGTCGGCGAGCAGTACTTC. It encodes CASTLGGTGVGEQYF.